This is a list of T cell receptor beta chains from one sample in a study of identifying expanded T cells in peripheral blood. Profiled with immunoSEQ multiplex PCR; TCRdb holds only in-frame clones, not every one. Of about 110,000 clones listed, approximately 90% are singletons. The sample consisted of blood. The receptors derive from a person aged 18-70 years in good health. The CDR3 runs from the conserved cysteine through the conserved F or W. The order of the fields is J gene, D gene, clone size, V gene, CDR3 protein, CDR3 DNA. A D gene is named only where the DNA matches it firmly. Only part of the rows carry a size: once, few, many, or a class if the clone is expanded.

J gene: TRBJ2-1; D gene: NA; clone size: once; V gene: TRBV5-6; CDR3 protein: CASSSWTRDEQFF; CDR3 DNA: TGTGCCAGCAGCTCCTGGACTCGGGATGAGCAGTTCTTC
J gene: TRBJ2-7; D gene: TRBD2; clone size: NA; V gene: TRBV5-1; CDR3 protein: CASSLEGRGTYEQYF; CDR3 DNA: TGCGCCAGCAGCTTGGAAGGGAGGGGCACCTACGAGCAGTACTTC
J gene: TRBJ2-3; D gene: TRBD2; clone size: NA; V gene: TRBV10-3; CDR3 protein: CAITERGASTDTQYF; CDR3 DNA: TGTGCCATCACCGAGCGGGGCGCTAGCACAGATACGCAGTATTTT
J gene: TRBJ1-1; D gene: NA; clone size: NA; V gene: TRBV15; CDR3 protein: CATSREVGRAAFF; CDR3 DNA: TGTGCCACCAGCAGAGAAGTGGGTAGGGCGGCTTTCTTT
J gene: TRBJ1-3; D gene: NA; clone size: NA; V gene: TRBV6-6; CDR3 protein: CASSTRQSGNTIYF; CDR3 DNA: TGTGCCAGCAGTACAAGGCAAAGTGGAAACACCATATATTTT
J gene: TRBJ2-7; D gene: NA; clone size: NA; V gene: TRBV27; CDR3 protein: CASSLSGHAGKEQYF; CDR3 DNA: TGTGCCAGCAGTCTATCGGGCCACGCGGGTAAGGAGCAGTACTTC
J gene: TRBJ2-4; D gene: NA; clone size: NA; V gene: TRBV28; CDR3 protein: CASTMDGLRAKNIQYF; CDR3 DNA: TGTGCCAGCACCATGGACGGTTTGAGGGCCAAAAACATTCAGTACTTC
J gene: TRBJ2-5; D gene: NA; clone size: NA; V gene: TRBV27; CDR3 protein: CASSWLATGEEETQYF; CDR3 DNA: TGTGCCAGCAGCTGGCTAGCGACAGGTGAAGAAGAGACCCAGTACTTC
J gene: TRBJ1-6; D gene: TRBD1; clone size: NA; V gene: TRBV5-4; CDR3 protein: CASSSGQGAYSPLHF; CDR3 DNA: TGTGCCAGCAGCTCAGGACAGGGGGCATATTCACCCCTCCACTTT
J gene: TRBJ2-5; D gene: NA; clone size: NA; V gene: TRBV6-5; CDR3 protein: CASRSPGVRETQYF; CDR3 DNA: TGTGCCAGCAGGTCTCCGGGGGTTCGCGAGACCCAGTACTTC
J gene: TRBJ2-5; D gene: NA; clone size: NA; V gene: TRBV7-3; CDR3 protein: CASSLGGQKETQYF; CDR3 DNA: TGTGCCAGCAGCTTGGGGGGGCAGAAAGAGACCCAGTACTTC